This entry lists 13 T cell receptor beta chains sequenced from one sample in a study of blood T cells in healthy people across ages. A J-beta primer mix and a sample-barcoded 5' primer were used in a second PCR of about 7 to 12 cycles. TCRdb reprocessed the 5' RACE reads via MiXCR and lists one record per CDR3 protein. The table records 1.5 million to 1.8 million distinct CDR3 sequences, approximately 43% of them present only once. The sequencing sample was made of blood. The receptors derive from a woman between 18 and 29 years old in good health.

This sequence joins TRBV12-5 and TRBJ2-1; either TRBD1 or TRBD2 may fit D (5 bases each). V was shortened by 0 bases and J by 0 bases, with 6 bases between the two germline ends. This CDR3 comprises 15 residues. Germline V gene data show CDR1 as LGHNT and CDR2 as FRNRAP. CDR3 in amino acids: CASGLVGASYNEQFF. DNA of the CDR3: TGTGCTAGTGGTTTGGTCGGGGCCTCCTACAATGAGCAGTTCTTC.

This clonotype has a count of ten or more. A read error may produce the germline difference seen at one junction end. The chain has TRBV27 and TRBJ1-2; TRBD1 agrees at 9 bases. This CDR3 has 13 amino acids. From germline, CDR1 is MNHEY and CDR2 SMNVEV (reference sequence). CDR3 DNA sequence: TGCGCCAGCAGCCTGGGGACAGGGCATGGCTACACCTTC. Translated, it gives CASSLGTGHGYTF.

CDR3 sequence reads: CASSSSDSDSGNTIYF. For the CDR3, the DNA is TGCGCCAGCAGCTCCTCTGACAGCGACTCTGGAAACACCATATATTTT. The chain links TRBV4-3 to TRBJ1-3; TRBD1 might be the D (5 bases). This CDR3 has 16 residues. Trimming took 5 bases from V and 0 from J, leaving 14 bases between them. Germline assignment: CDR1 LGHNA and CDR2 YSLEER.

This clonotype was seen once. This rearrangement joins TRBV7-2 to TRBJ2-1; TRBD2 is a possible D gene (5 bases). Trimming left V 5 bases short and J 10 bases short, with 18 bases between. The CDR3 is made up of 14 amino acids. Germline V CDR1 and CDR2: SGHTA, FQGNSA. CDR3 nucleotides: TGTGCCAGCAGCCCCGTAACCTCCGGGGTGGAGCAGTTCTTC. Encoded protein: CASSPVTSGVEQFF.

Worth noting for this clonotype: A much larger clone sits a single nucleotide away, making a read error possible. This rearrangement joins TRBV6-5 to TRBJ2-1, with D tentatively TRBD1 or TRBD2 (5 bases each). V was clipped by 4 bases and J by 5 bases, with 12 bases between them. CDR1 and CDR2 (germline): MNHEY, SVGAGI. This CDR3 contains 14 residues. For the CDR3, the DNA is TGTGCCAGCAGTTTGGGACCAGCGGACAATGAGCAGTTCTTC. It encodes CASSLGPADNEQFF.

This clonotype was detected ten times or more. The gene calls are TRBV9 and TRBJ2-7, with 11 bases aligning to TRBD1. Losses at the gene ends were 5 bases for V and 3 bases for J; bases not matched to a gene: 4. This CDR3 contains 14 residues. Germline V lookup: CDR1 SGDLS, CDR2 YYNGEE. In nucleotides, the CDR3 is TGTGCCAGCAGTCCGGGACAGGGGGACTACGAGCAGTACTTC. It codes for CASSPGQGDYEQYF.

This clonotype has just a few counts. This chain connects TRBV12-3 or TRBV12-4 to TRBJ1-2; D is uncertain. V shed 7 bases and J shed 2 bases, with 14 bases lying between them. The CDR3 consists of 14 residues. Here the CDR3 DNA reads TGTGCCAGCACCCACGTCGGGGTAAACTATGGCTACACCTTC. Translating gives CASTHVGVNYGYTF.

V gene TRBV4-1 combines with J gene TRBJ2-7; TRBD1 matches 9 bases. J lost 3 bases, V lost 1 base, and 4 bases had no gene match. The CDR3 has 15 amino acids. The germline gives CDR1 MGHRA, CDR2 YSYEKL. The CDR3 DNA is TGCGCCAGCAGCCAAGTACAGGGGGCCATCTACGAGCAGTACTTC. It yields the protein CASSQVQGAIYEQYF.

The V call is TRBV20-1, the J call TRBJ1-2, with 8 nucleotides matching TRBD1. Germline CDR1 DFQATT, CDR2 SNEGSKA (reference sequence). V trimming: 6 bases; J trimming: 1 base; junction bases outside the gene matches: 7. CDR3 size: 14 residues. CDR3 in amino acids: CSAYAGQVNYGYTF. CDR3 sequence (DNA): TGCAGTGCCTACGCGGGACAGGTTAACTATGGCTACACCTTC.

The chain has TRBV27 and TRBJ1-2; 7 bases are shared with TRBD1. The CDR3 is made up of 15 amino acids. The germline gives CDR1 MNHEY, CDR2 SMNVEV (reference sequence). The ends lost 2 bases at V and 4 bases at J; junction bases unmatched: 7. The CDR3 nucleotides read TGTGCCAGCAGTTTACTGCAGGGGGGAATCTATGGCTACACCTTC. Its protein product is CASSLLQGGIYGYTF.

The chain uses TRBV7-8 and TRBJ1-6; possible D gene TRBD1, 6 bases. Germline V gene data show CDR1 as SGHVS and CDR2 as FQNEAQ. Trimming shortened V by 5 bases and J by 0 bases, and 14 bases separated the two germline ends. The CDR3 has 17 residues. The DNA of the CDR3 is TGTGCCAGCAGCCCCCACAGGGTCCTCTCCTATAATTCACCCCTCCACTTT. The encoded protein is CASSPHRVLSYNSPLHF.

The V gene is TRBV29-1, the J gene TRBJ2-5; D is possibly TRBD2 (6 bases). V gave up 6 bases and J gave up 11 bases, with 31 bases separating them. Germline CDR1 reads SQVTM; CDR2 reads ANQGSEA. This CDR3 has 16 amino acids. The CDR3 sequence: CSVIIRVQSPRREQYF. For the CDR3, the DNA is TGCAGCGTGATAATCCGGGTTCAAAGCCCTAGGAGGGAGCAGTACTTC.

V gene TRBV5-1 combines with J gene TRBJ2-7, with unresolved D. Trimming left V 3 bases short and J 6 bases short, with 16 bases between. CDR3 size: 14 residues. Germline V CDR1 and CDR2: SGHRS, YFSETQ. The CDR3 here is CASSWEQSNVEQYF. CDR3 in DNA: TGCGCCAGCAGCTGGGAACAGTCCAACGTCGAGCAGTACTTC.